This TCR beta chain was profiled in a study of CD8 T cells in ankylosing spondylitis (TCRdb year 2017). About the full investigation: The study set out to find disease-linked TCR variants by profiling T cell receptor beta repertoires in ankylosing spondylitis patients and healthy donors. The full study cohort comprised around 25 ankylosing spondylitis patients and 85 to 120 healthy donors. Peripheral blood was sampled, and synovial fluid was additionally collected from ankylosing spondylitis patients.

Sequencing was performed on an Illumina HiSeq 2500. Quantitative 5'-RACE with molecular barcodes was the method used to prepare the TCR beta libraries. The paper's data handling went like this. A new computational method based on a probabilistic model of VDJ rearrangement was used to identify disease-linked TCR variants. TCRdb reanalyzed the raw reads on its own, using fastp at Q25 for trimming and MiXCR for clone calling, and kept in-frame beta chains. CDR3 protein duplicates are merged, each entry listing the most common genes and DNA. Clone size and V and J calls follow TCRdb, not the original study. For this sample there are approximately 350,000 distinct CDR3 sequences; approximately 22% appear just once. Jointly, the top ten make up 13% of the sample. In this sample, this clonotype turned up a few times. Which antigen it targets is not known. It has no much larger one-base neighbor in the sample; base qualities were not kept.

General findings and caveats noted by the study authors: Blood from ankylosing spondylitis patients appeared to be characterized by a TCR beta motif made up of several highly homologous amino acid variants. In peripheral blood, the disease-linked clones were found at relatively low frequencies and had a CD8+ phenotype. Some motif variants were previously reported in synovial fluid and blood of reactive arthritis patients, suggesting common disease-initiation mechanisms. According to the report, matched synovial fluid samples from ankylosing spondylitis patients were significantly enriched for the disease-linked clones.

The sequence was obtained from a male donor with ankylosing spondylitis or in good health (not recorded which). Sequencing was performed on blood, either unsorted or a sorted T cell fraction (not recorded which).

The DNA sequence is given as TGTGCCAGCCCAGGGGCCGGGGAGCTGTTTTTT. This yields the protein CASPGAGELFF. Recombination linked TRBV7-2 to TRBJ2-2; TRBD1 is a weak D gene call, 6 bases matching. The CDR3 runs 11 amino acids, cysteine and phenylalanine included. CDR3 DNA is the only sequence kept; it has 33 bases, read in frame from the first base. CDR1 and CDR2 (SGHTA, FQGNSA) derive from the germline V gene. The junction shows trimming of 8 bases on V and 6 bases on J, plus 7 bases between the germline ends.